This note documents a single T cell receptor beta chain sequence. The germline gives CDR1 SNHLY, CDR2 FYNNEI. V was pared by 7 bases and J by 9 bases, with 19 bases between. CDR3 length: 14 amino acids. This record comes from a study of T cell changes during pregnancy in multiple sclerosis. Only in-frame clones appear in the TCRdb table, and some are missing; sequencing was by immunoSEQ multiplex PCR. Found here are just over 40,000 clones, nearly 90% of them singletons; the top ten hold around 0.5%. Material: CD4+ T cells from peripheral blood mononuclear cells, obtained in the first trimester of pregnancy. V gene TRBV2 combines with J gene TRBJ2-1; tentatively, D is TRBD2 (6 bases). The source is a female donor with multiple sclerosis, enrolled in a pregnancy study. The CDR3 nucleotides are TGTGCCAGCATGAGGACTAACGGGCCCGGTGAGCAGTTCTTC. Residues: CASMRTNGPGEQFF.